The 13 T cell receptor beta chains below were found in one sample sequenced in a study of T-cell reconstitution after alpha-beta-depleted transplantation in children. Unique molecular identifiers were incorporated into the prepared TCRbeta library. TCRdb itself ran the PCR reads through MiXCR, one entry per CDR3 protein. Of about 640,000 distinct CDR3 sequences in the sample, roughly 17% were seen once. Specimen: PBMCs from the stem cell graft donor, collected from the stem cell graft. Receptors originate from a human donor who donated a stem cell graft to a child with acute myeloid leukemia.

The J gene is TRBJ2-1, the V gene TRBV9; TRBD2 might be the D (6 bases). Trimming pared 3 bases from V and 10 bases from J, leaving 17 bases between. Germline CDR1 reads SGDLS; CDR2 reads YYNGEE. There are 14 residues in the CDR3. The CDR3 DNA follows: TGTGCCAGCAGCGGCGGAGGGCGGGCTGTCGAGCAGTTCTTC. Translation gives CASSGGGRAVEQFF.

Ten or more counts support this clonotype. The chain couples TRBV7-2 to TRBJ2-1; D uncertain. This CDR3 spans 12 amino acids. The germline V gene encodes CDR1 SGHTA and CDR2 FQGNSA. V shed 5 bases and J shed 5 bases, with 7 bases lying between them. This CDR3 reads CASSPDHNEQFF. The CDR3 DNA is TGTGCCAGCAGCCCCGACCACAATGAGCAGTTCTTC.

This clonotype was seen more than once but under ten times. This sequence joins TRBV7-2 and TRBJ2-3, with 10 bases aligning to TRBD2. Trimming took 5 bases from V and 0 from J; bases not matched to a gene: 5. This CDR3 region has 16 residues. Germline assignment: CDR1 SGHTA and CDR2 FQGNSA. In DNA form, the CDR3 reads TGTGCCAGCAGCATGACTAGCGGGCCTAGCACAGATACGCAGTATTTT. This translates into CASSMTSGPSTDTQYF.

Many counts were recorded for this clonotype. The chain carries TRBV20-1 and TRBJ2-3; the match to TRBD1 covers 7 bases. V trimming: 3 bases; J trimming: 6 bases; junction bases outside the gene matches: 6. Germline assignment: CDR1 DFQATT and CDR2 SNEGSKA (reference sequence). The CDR3 is 13 amino acids. The CDR3 reads CSASGRGKDTQYF. The CDR3, as DNA: TGCAGTGCTAGTGGCAGGGGGAAGGATACGCAGTATTTT.

This clonotype was detected many times. The CDR3 reads CATSSRYEQYF. CDR3 coding DNA: TGTGCCACCAGTTCACGCTACGAGCAGTACTTC. The chain uses TRBV15 and TRBJ2-7; D uncertain. The V end lost 6 bases, the J end lost 3 bases, and 6 bases lay between the germline ends. CDR1 and CDR2 from the germline V gene are LNHNV and YYDKDF (reference sequence). The CDR3 is 11 amino acids.

V usage is TRBV5-1 and J usage is TRBJ1-2; D remains ambiguous. Looked up from germline, CDR1 is SGHRS and CDR2 is YFSETQ. V lost 4 bases, J lost 4 bases, and 14 bases lay in between. The CDR3 covers 14 residues. The CDR3 spells CASSPRAGSYGYTF. The CDR3 nucleotides are TGCGCCAGCAGCCCGAGGGCAGGAAGCTATGGCTACACCTTC.

The chain is built from TRBV12-3 or TRBV12-4 and TRBJ2-3; 8 positions agree with TRBD2. After removal of 6 bases from V and 0 bases from J, the junction contained 11 bases not matched to a gene. This CDR3 is built from 17 residues. The CDR3 protein is CASRKGTRFSSTDTQYF. CDR3 nucleotide sequence: TGTGCCAGCAGGAAAGGGACTAGGTTTTCTAGCACAGATACGCAGTATTTT.

V usage is TRBV5-1 and J usage is TRBJ1-3; maybe TRBD1 (5 bases). CDR1 and CDR2 (germline): SGHRS, YFSETQ. V lost 4 bases to trimming and J lost 4 bases, with 12 bases between them. This CDR3 has 14 amino acids. CDR3 region: CASSEGPFGNTIYF. Here the CDR3 DNA reads TGCGCCAGCAGCGAGGGACCGTTCGGAAACACCATATATTTT.

This clonotype was counted at least ten times. This chain connects TRBV7-2 to TRBJ2-1; 11 bases align to TRBD2. CDR3 size: 15 residues. Germline V gene sequence: CDR1 SGHTA, CDR2 FQGNSA. V dropped 6 bases and J dropped 7; count of bases not matched to a gene: 8. The CDR3 bases are TGTGCCAGCAGACTTAGCGGGGGGGTACTTAATGAGCAGTTCTTC. Encoded protein: CASRLSGGVLNEQFF. Supplemented by reference TRBV7-2 and TRBJ2-1, the full variable domain reads GAGVSQSPSNKVTEKGKDVELRCDPISGHTALYWYRQSLGQGLEFLIYFQGNSAPDKSGLPSDRFSAERTGGSVSTLTIQRTQQEDSAVYLCASRLSGGVLNEQFFGPGTRLTVL.

The gene calls are TRBV4-3 and TRBJ1-1; D is ambiguous. The germline gives CDR1 LGHNA, CDR2 YSLEER. CDR3 length: 13 residues. Trimming pared 5 bases from V and 8 bases from J, leaving 15 bases between. CDR3 DNA sequence: TGCGCCAGCAGCTGGGCTGAGGGAAACGAAGCTTTCTTT. This gives the protein CASSWAEGNEAFF.

The chain uses TRBV28 and TRBJ2-6; D unclear. The CDR3 contains 13 residues. V was shortened by 11 bases and J by 2 bases, with 10 bases between the two germline ends. Germline V gene sequence: CDR1 MDHEN, CDR2 SYDVKM. Here the CDR3 reads CAGQRPGANVLTF. DNA for the CDR3: TGTGCCGGCCAAAGACCTGGGGCCAACGTCCTGACTTTC. Looking up the rest from reference TRBV28 and TRBJ2-6 gives the full variable domain: DVKVTQSSRYLVKRTGEKVFLECVQDMDHENMFWYRQDPGLGLRLIYFSYDVKMKEKGDIPEGYSVSREKKERFSLILESASTNQTSMYLCAGQRPGANVLTFGAGSRLTVL.

This clonotype was found many times. J is TRBJ1-2 and V is TRBV18, with TRBD1 matching 10 bases. The ends lost 3 bases at V and 4 bases at J; junction bases unmatched: 8. Germline assignment: CDR1 KGHSH and CDR2 LQKENI. The CDR3 covers 16 residues. For the CDR3, the DNA is TGTGCCAGCTCACCCGCGACAGGGGGCGATGGCTATGGCTACACCTTC. It specifies CASSPATGGDGYGYTF.

This clonotype was counted many times. The junction departs from germline at one end; a sequencing error may be responsible. This chain connects TRBV20-1 to TRBJ1-3; D is uncertain. The germline V gene has CDR1 DFQATT and CDR2 SNEGSKA (reference sequence). This CDR3 is built from 12 residues. The CDR3 reads CSAVALGGSLIF. The CDR3, as DNA: TGCAGTGCTGTCGCTTTGGGTGGTTCCCTAATTTTT.